Following are 23 T cell receptor beta chains from one sample sequenced in a study of a mutant IDH1 vaccine in newly diagnosed glioma. Time point specified: week 23, last vaccination. Vaccination comprised doses that each held 300 ug of mutant IDH1 20-mer peptide, plus topical imiquimod. The antigens of these receptors remain unknown. Sequencing used immunoSEQ multiplex PCR; TCRdb keeps in-frame clones, though not all of them. The data show about 20,000 clones, with roughly 86% seen just once and about 13% held by the top ten. Sample: PBMCs, taken from a glioma patient whose treatment included an IDH1 peptide vaccine. These receptors were obtained from a man aged 25-40 years with glioma.

The chain carries TRBV5-1 and TRBJ1-1; TRBD1 matches at 10 bases. This CDR3 spans 15 amino acids. With V trimmed by 0 bases and J by 4 bases, 3 bases remained unmatched. The germline CDR1 and CDR2 sequences are SGHRS and YFSETQ. CDR3 in amino acids: CASSLERTGGTEAFF. DNA of the CDR3: TGCGCCAGCAGCTTGGAAAGGACAGGGGGCACTGAAGCTTTCTTT.

The rearrangement joins TRBV30 to TRBJ1-4; D possibly corresponds to TRBD1 (5 bases). Looked up from germline, CDR1 is GTSNPN and CDR2 is SVGIG (reference sequence). The length of the CDR3 is 15 residues. Trimming left V 4 bases short and J 2 bases short, with 14 bases between. CDR3 DNA sequence: TGTGCCTGGAAGCCCGGGGGGACGACTAATGAAAAACTGTTTTTT. It translates to CAWKPGGTTNEKLFF.

The chain links TRBV6-1 to TRBJ1-4; D remains ambiguous. The CDR3 runs to 13 residues. CDR1 is MNHNS, CDR2 SASEGT, per germline. The V end lost 4 bases, the J end lost 8 bases, and 11 bases lay between the germline ends. The CDR3 DNA sequence: TGTGCCAGCAGTGGGACGGGGTCCGAAAAACTGTTTTTT. It yields the protein CASSGTGSEKLFF.

The chain carries TRBV28 and TRBJ2-7; a weak D match, TRBD1 (5 bases). Germline values: CDR1 MDHEN, CDR2 SYDVKM. V was shortened by 4 bases and J by 0 bases, with 7 bases between the two germline ends. This CDR3 comprises 13 residues. CDR3 nucleotide sequence: TGTGCCAGCAGTTCGGACACCTCCTACGAGCAGTACTTC. It is translated as CASSSDTSYEQYF.

The CDR3 region has the DNA TGTGCCAGCAGTCCCACTGGGGCAGGGGCCTACGAGCAGTACTTC. Residues: CASSPTGAGAYEQYF. The V call is TRBV6-5, the J call TRBJ2-5, with a possible D match to TRBD1 (6 bases). With the DNA end fitting TRBJ2-7 better, the J assignment may be wrong. The germline gives CDR1 MNHEY, CDR2 SVGAGI. The CDR3 length is 15 residues.

This clone has just one count. This chain connects TRBV6-5 to TRBJ1-1; 7 nucleotides agree with TRBD1. CDR3 length: 14 amino acids. CDR1 and CDR2 (germline): MNHEY, SVGAGI. The ends lost 2 bases at V and 1 base at J; junction bases unmatched: 1. As DNA, the CDR3 is TGTGCCAGCAGTTACGGGACAGAGAACACTGAAGCTTTCTTT. It is translated as CASSYGTENTEAFF.

This clone qualifies as large. The CDR3 nucleotides are TGCGCCAGCAGTTGGGGCCACGGAGATAGCAATCAGCCCCAGCATTTT. Its protein product is CASSWGHGDSNQPQHF. The chain couples TRBV5-1 to TRBJ1-5, with D possibly being TRBD1 (5 bases). CDR1 is SGHRS and CDR2 is YFSETQ in the germline V gene. The CDR3 covers 16 residues. V was clipped by 5 bases and J by 0 bases, with 15 bases between them.

V is TRBV10-3 and J is TRBJ2-3; 7 bases are a match to TRBD2. Germline-derived CDR1 and CDR2 are ENHRY and SYGVKD. The CDR3 is 13 amino acids. Trimming cost V 6 bases and J 3 bases; bases outside gene matches: 3. The DNA of the CDR3 is TGTGCCATCAGCGGCGGGAGTACAGATACGCAGTATTTT. Translation gives CAISGGSTDTQYF.

By sample share, this clone is medium-sized (0.01 to 0.1%). The rearrangement uses TRBV7-6 and TRBJ2-3; D is undetermined. CDR3 length: 14 amino acids. V shed 5 bases and J shed 1 base, with 10 bases lying between them. The V gene's germline CDR1 is SGHVS and CDR2 FNYEAQ. The CDR3 is CASSPGGGTDTQYF. DNA of the CDR3: TGTGCCAGCAGCCCGGGTGGAGGCACAGATACGCAGTATTTT.

V and J are TRBV19 and TRBJ1-5, with D maybe TRBD1 (6 bases). Germline V lookup: CDR1 LNHDA, CDR2 SQIVND (reference sequence). V gave up 3 bases and J gave up 7 bases, with 19 bases separating them. The CDR3 runs 16 residues. The CDR3 reads CASSIGGRGAGQPQHF. DNA for the CDR3: TGTGCCAGTAGTATTGGGGGCAGGGGAGCGGGGCAGCCCCAGCATTTT.

The chain employs TRBV18 and TRBJ2-1; D might be TRBD1 (6 bases). V dropped 1 base and J dropped 10 bases, with 8 bases sitting between them. CDR3 length equals 12 residues. The germline gives CDR1 KGHSH, CDR2 LQKENI. CDR3 sequence (DNA): TGTGCCAGCTCACCACTAGACAGGGAGCAGTTCTTC. Protein sequence: CASSPLDREQFF.

The genes are TRBV27 and TRBJ1-1; D remains ambiguous. The CDR3 is made up of 14 amino acids. The germline V and J ends were trimmed by 5 bases and 1 base, with 11 bases remaining between them. The germline V gene encodes CDR1 MNHEY and CDR2 SMNVEV (reference sequence). DNA for the CDR3: TGTGCCAGCAGTAAAAACTGGGAGAACACTGAAGCTTTCTTT. Translation: CASSKNWENTEAFF.

The chain links TRBV5-1 to TRBJ2-1, with 12 positions matching TRBD2. Trimming took 4 bases from V and 4 from J; bases not matched to a gene: 3. The germline CDR1 and CDR2 sequences are SGHRS and YFSETQ. The CDR3 spans 15 residues. In DNA form, the CDR3 reads TGCGCCAGCAGCCCGGGGACTAGCGGGTACAATGAGCAGTTCTTC. Its protein is CASSPGTSGYNEQFF.

The chain links TRBV29-1 to TRBJ1-2, with D possibly TRBD1 on 6 matching bases. The length of the CDR3 is 14 residues. The germline V gene has CDR1 SQVTM and CDR2 ANQGSEA. V lost 3 bases to trimming and J lost 1 base, with 12 bases between them. CDR3 in amino acids: CSVDLAGVNYGYTF. CDR3 coding DNA: TGCAGCGTTGACCTTGCAGGGGTTAACTATGGCTACACCTTC.

The chain joins TRBV5-1 to TRBJ1-5; 8 bases are shared with TRBD1. CDR1 and CDR2 from the germline V gene are SGHRS and YFSETQ. Trimming at V came to 0 bases and at J to 5 bases, leaving 4 bases not matched to a gene. CDR3 length: 15 amino acids. CDR3 nucleotides: TGCGCCAGCAGCTTGGGGGGGACAGGTGATCAGCCCCAGCATTTT. Protein sequence: CASSLGGTGDQPQHF.

This clone ranks as medium-sized. This sequence joins TRBV19 and TRBJ1-1, with D possibly matching TRBD1 (6 bases). V lost 7 bases and J lost 2, with 8 bases in between. The germline CDR1 and CDR2 sequences are LNHDA and SQIVND (reference sequence). This CDR3 has 12 residues. CDR3 in amino acids: CASKQGNTEAFF. The DNA for the CDR3 is TGTGCCAGTAAACAGGGAAACACTGAAGCTTTCTTT.

The rearrangement links TRBV7-6 to TRBJ2-1; 8 bases are shared with TRBD2. J was trimmed by 4 bases and V by 2 bases; bases with no gene match: 4. The length of the CDR3 is 15 residues. CDR1 is SGHVS and CDR2 is FNYEAQ in the germline V gene. CDR3 protein: CASSLWASGYNEQFF. CDR3 DNA: TGTGCCAGCAGCTTATGGGCTAGCGGGTACAATGAGCAGTTCTTC.

V usage is TRBV6-1 and J usage is TRBJ1-2; weak D call: TRBD1 (6 bases). The ends were cut back, 1 base at V and 4 bases at J, with 13 bases in the middle. Per germline, CDR1 MNHNS and CDR2 SASEGT. The CDR3 is 15 residues long. The CDR3 spells CASSEGPGAGYGYTF. The CDR3 DNA follows: TGTGCCAGCAGTGAAGGGCCGGGGGCGGGCTATGGCTACACCTTC.

This rearrangement joins TRBV18 to TRBJ2-7; a weak D match, TRBD2 (5 bases). The germline V and J ends were trimmed by 0 bases and 1 base, with 16 bases remaining between them. The CDR3 contains 17 residues. In germline, CDR1 is KGHSH, CDR2 LQKENI. CDR3 in amino acids: CASSPPSPGWSSYEQYF. CDR3 nucleotides: TGTGCCAGCTCACCACCGTCCCCGGGGTGGTCTTCCTACGAGCAGTACTTC. The full variable domain, rest sourced from reference TRBV18 and TRBJ2-7, is NAGVMQNPRHLVRRRGQEARLRCSPMKGHSHVYWYRQLPEEGLKFMVYLQKENIIDESGMPKERFSAEFPKEGPSILRIQQVVRGDSAAYFCASSPPSPGWSSYEQYFGPGTRLTVT.

The chain uses TRBV5-1 and TRBJ2-1; TRBD2 aligns across 11 bases. Germline CDR1 SGHRS, CDR2 YFSETQ. The CDR3 contains 19 residues. V gave up 0 bases and J gave up 2 bases; unmatched junction bases: 10. The CDR3 here is CASSLDSTSGRGTYNEQFF. DNA of the CDR3: TGCGCCAGCAGCTTGGACTCCACTAGCGGGAGAGGAACCTACAATGAGCAGTTCTTC.

The chain employs TRBV5-1 and TRBJ1-1; D call uncertain. Between the trimmed V and J ends, which lost 4 bases and 2 bases, there was a span of 15 bases. Looked up from germline, CDR1 is SGHRS and CDR2 is YFSETQ. The CDR3 is made up of 15 amino acids. CDR3 nucleotides: TGCGCCAGCAGCCCTAATACTCCGGGCAACACTGAAGCTTTCTTT. It yields the protein CASSPNTPGNTEAFF.

The chain has TRBV25-1 and TRBJ2-1; D gene uncertain. The CDR3 has 13 residues. The V and J ends lost 6 bases and 6 bases respectively, with 12 bases between them. The V gene's germline CDR1 is MGHDK and CDR2 SYGVNS. The CDR3 nucleotides read TGTGCCAGCAGAGAGATACCGGGCAATGAGCAGTTCTTC. It yields the protein CASREIPGNEQFF.

CDR3 protein: CASSHRLAGVYEQYF. CDR3 bases: TGTGCCAGCAGCCATAGACTAGCGGGCGTTTACGAGCAGTACTTC. The J gene is TRBJ2-7, the V gene TRBV14; TRBD2 matches 10 bases. CDR1 and CDR2 (germline): SGHDN, FVKESK. The CDR3 extends over 15 amino acids. Trimming removed 3 bases from V and 4 bases from J; junction bases left unmatched: 6.